These 12 T cell receptor beta chains were sequenced from one sample in a study of cytomegalovirus exposure and HLA in healthy donors. In the PCR, 60 Vbeta and 13 Jbeta primers were used. Sequenced by immunoSEQ multiplex PCR; TCRdb stores in-frame clones only, minus some. The sample records hundreds of thousands of clones, around 90% being singletons. Sequenced material: PBMCs. Every receptor here comes from a woman between 18 and 29 years old in good health and CMV-seronegative.

J is TRBJ1-4 and V is TRBV5-4, with 9 bases identical to TRBD1. Germline values: CDR1 SGHNT, CDR2 YYREEE (reference sequence). The V gene end was trimmed by 5 bases and the J gene end by 6 bases; junction bases not matched to a gene: 11. This CDR3 contains 16 residues. The CDR3 DNA reads TGTGCCAGCAGTTTTAGCCCGGGACAGGGACATGAAAAACTGTTTTTT. This encodes CASSFSPGQGHEKLFF.

This clone appeared a few times. V gene TRBV10-1 combines with J gene TRBJ2-1, with 9 bases aligning to TRBD2. From germline, CDR1 is WNHNN and CDR2 SYGVQD (reference sequence). The CDR3 has 15 residues. J was trimmed by 6 bases and V by 5 bases; bases with no gene match: 8. In DNA, the CDR3 is TGCGCCAGCAGTATAACCGGGACTAGCATCAATGAGCAGTTCTTC. This gives the protein CASSITGTSINEQFF.

The rearrangement links TRBV7-8 to TRBJ1-1, with D possibly TRBD1 on 5 matching bases. The V end lost 4 bases, the J end lost 7 bases, and 16 bases lay between the germline ends. CDR1 SGHVS and CDR2 FQNEAQ come from the germline V gene. The CDR3 is made up of 14 amino acids. The CDR3 DNA reads as TGTGCCAGCAGCTCCCCGGGGGGGTACGGTGAAGCTTTCTTT. This encodes CASSSPGGYGEAFF.

This clone was counted a few times. In nucleotides, the CDR3 is TGTGCCACGACAGCGGGGGGGAACACCGGGGAGCTGTTTTTT. Translating it yields CATTAGGNTGELFF. The chain carries TRBV2 and TRBJ2-2, with 9 bases identical to TRBD2. The length of the CDR3 is 14 residues. The J segment lost 1 base and the V segment lost 10 bases, leaving 4 bases of the junction unmatched. CDR1 is SNHLY and CDR2 is FYNNEI in the germline V gene.

This sequence joins TRBV6-4 and TRBJ2-3; 9 bases fit TRBD2. Germline V gene data show CDR1 as MRHNA and CDR2 as SNTAGT. Trimming at V came to 4 bases and at J to 2 bases, leaving 4 bases not matched to a gene. The CDR3 length is 15 residues. CDR3 DNA: TGTGCCAGCAGTGCCGGCGGGGGGGCCACAGATACGCAGTATTTT. Amino acids: CASSAGGGATDTQYF.

The gene calls are TRBV27 and TRBJ1-1; 8 nucleotides agree with TRBD1. V dropped 5 bases and J dropped 7; count of bases not matched to a gene: 9. CDR1 is MNHEY, CDR2 SMNVEV, per germline (reference sequence). The CDR3 extends over 14 amino acids. CDR3 in amino acids: CASSARTGSIEAFF. CDR3 bases: TGTGCCAGCAGTGCCCGGACAGGGAGCATTGAAGCTTTCTTT.

The chain recombines TRBV27 with TRBJ2-1, with D perhaps TRBD2 (5 bases). Germline V gives CDR1 MNHEY, CDR2 SMNVEV (reference sequence). The CDR3 consists of 16 residues. V was trimmed by 1 base and J by 0 bases, leaving 10 bases between them. The CDR3 protein is CASSLCCGSSYNEQFF. The CDR3 DNA follows: TGTGCCAGCAGTTTATGTTGTGGGAGCTCCTACAATGAGCAGTTCTTC.

The chain is built from TRBV2 and TRBJ1-6, with D perhaps TRBD1 (6 bases). Looked up from germline, CDR1 is SNHLY and CDR2 is FYNNEI. Trimming shortened V by 6 bases and J by 5 bases, and 14 bases separated the two germline ends. There are 15 residues in the CDR3. CDR3 sequence: CASRFRDIDNSPLHF. The CDR3 DNA sequence: TGTGCCAGCAGGTTTCGGGACATCGATAATTCACCCCTCCACTTT.

V is TRBV7-9 and J is TRBJ1-2; 7 positions match TRBD1. The CDR3 runs 14 residues. Trimming at V came to 4 bases and at J to 6 bases, leaving 8 bases not matched to a gene. Germline-derived CDR1 and CDR2 are SEHNR and FQNEAQ (reference sequence). The CDR3 DNA follows: TGTGCCAGCAGCTCAACAGGGGAGAGGGATGGCTACACCTTC. Protein: CASSSTGERDGYTF.

The chain is built from TRBV9 and TRBJ2-5; TRBD1 aligns across 7 bases. The CDR3 runs to 15 residues. Trimming at V came to 4 bases and at J to 5 bases, leaving 11 bases not matched to a gene. CDR1 is SGDLS and CDR2 is YYNGEE in the germline V gene. CDR3 region: CASSTRQGSGETQYF. Written as DNA, the CDR3 is TGTGCCAGCAGCACCCGACAGGGCTCCGGGGAGACCCAGTACTTC.

The chain carries TRBV27 and TRBJ2-2, with 9 bases aligning to TRBD2. This CDR3 has 18 amino acids. The V segment lost 3 bases and the J segment 1 base; nucleotides outside the gene matches: 9. CDR1 and CDR2 (germline): MNHEY, SMNVEV (reference sequence). CDR3 bases: TGTGCCAGCAGTTTGCGAGCGGGGGGCCGGGGGAACACCGGGGAGCTGTTTTTT. It is translated as CASSLRAGGRGNTGELFF.

This clone was detected only once. The chain joins TRBV2 to TRBJ2-6; TRBD2 is a possible D gene (6 bases). Germline CDR1 and CDR2: SNHLY and FYNNEI. The CDR3 totals 17 residues. V was shortened by 8 bases and J by 1 base, with 18 bases between the two germline ends. CDR3: CASGRTQMASGANVLTF. The CDR3 DNA follows: TGTGCCAGCGGGAGGACTCAAATGGCTTCTGGGGCCAACGTCCTGACTTTC.